The rows below give T cell receptor beta chains drawn from one sample of a study of T cell repertoires in cytomegalovirus infection. TCRdb re-analysed the reads in MiXCR, keeping a single row per CDR3 protein. In the table there are more than 400,000 distinct CDR3 sequences, less than 30% of which are singletons. Specimen: PBMCs. The receptors here all came from a human donor in good health (CMV status not recorded). Some clones in this sample may be carry-over from other donors' samples. CDR3s include the opening cysteine and the closing phenylalanine or tryptophan. A D gene is named only where the DNA matches it firmly. A row's size may be missing; if present it is once, few, many or a size class.

. . TRBJ1-1 TRBV4-3 CASSQGQGVVAFF TGCGCCAGCAGCCAAGGCCAGGGAGTTGTCGCTTTCTTT
TRBD1 . TRBJ1-4 TRBV7-9 CASSLSQGNEKLFF TGTGCCAGCAGCTTATCACAGGGGAATGAAAAACTGTTTTTT
. many TRBJ2-5 TRBV7-8 CASSLSRGRNQETQYF TGTGCCAGCAGCTTATCCCGGGGGCGAAATCAAGAGACCCAGTACTTC
TRBD2 . TRBJ2-2 TRBV7-2 CASSRGGFSGRGNTGELFF TGTGCCAGCAGCCGGGGGGGGTTTAGCGGGAGGGGGAACACCGGGGAGCTGTTTTTT
. . TRBJ1-1 TRBV15 CATSRGMGENTEAFF TGTGCCACCAGCAGAGGGATGGGGGAAAACACTGAAGCTTTCTTT
TRBD2 many TRBJ2-3 TRBV7-2 CASSGQSGRVSDTQYF TGTGCCAGCAGCGGACAAAGCGGGAGGGTCTCAGATACGCAGTATTTT
. . TRBJ2-4 TRBV7-2 CASSLQGGENIQYF TGTGCCAGCAGCTTGCAGGGAGGCGAAAACATTCAGTACTTC
TRBD2 few TRBJ2-1 TRBV7-3 CASSGVTGGPDNEQFF TGTGCCAGCAGCGGGGTAACGGGAGGGCCTGACAATGAGCAGTTCTTC
. . TRBJ2-7 TRBV4-1 CASSGDSPFKQSTYEQYF TGCGCCAGCAGCGGTGATTCTCCCTTCAAGCAGTCCACTTACGAGCAGTACTTC
. . TRBJ2-3 TRBV11-2 CASSQGIATDTQYF TGTGCCAGCAGCCAAGGGATAGCCACAGATACGCAGTATTTT
TRBD1 few TRBJ2-4 TRBV7-9 CASTTGEPLQYF TGTGCCAGCACGACAGGGGAACCCCTTCAGTACTTC
. many TRBJ1-6 TRBV7-2 CASSLGGSNSPLHF TGTGCCAGCAGCTTGGGGGGAAGTAATTCACCCCTCCACTTT
TRBD1 . TRBJ1-6 TRBV6-5 CASSAYRGGGSPLHF TGTGCCAGCAGCGCGTACAGGGGAGGGGGTTCACCCCTCCACTTT
TRBD1 . TRBJ2-7 TRBV20-1 CSARGQVVNEQYF TGCAGTGCTAGGGGACAGGTTGTAAACGAGCAGTACTTC
TRBD2 many TRBJ2-5 TRBV12-3/TRBV12-4 CASIDGSGGETQYF TGTGCCAGCATCGATGGATCGGGGGGAGAGACCCAGTACTTC
TRBD1 . TRBJ1-6 TRBV7-8 CASSSGTGFSPLHF TGTGCCAGCAGCTCCGGGACAGGGTTTTCACCCCTCCACTTT
TRBD1 few TRBJ1-5 TRBV10-3 CAISDHSTGGNQPQHF TGTGCCATCAGTGACCACAGTACAGGGGGCAATCAGCCCCAGCATTTT
. . TRBJ1-6 TRBV12-3/TRBV12-4 CASSTGFSPLHF TGTGCCAGCAGTACAGGGTTTTCACCCCTCCACTTT
. many TRBJ2-1 TRBV28 CASSLYLGLKSSYNEQFF TGTGCCAGCAGTTTATATCTGGGACTGAAGAGCTCCTACAATGAGCAGTTCTTC
. few TRBJ1-3 TRBV7-2 CASSLARDPSGNTIYF TGTGCCAGCAGCTTAGCCCGGGACCCTTCTGGAAACACCATATATTTT
TRBD1 few TRBJ2-1 TRBV29-1 CSVDGQAAYNEQFF TGCAGCGTTGATGGACAGGCCGCGTACAATGAGCAGTTCTTC
. . TRBJ2-1 TRBV29-1 CSVHPGLHRNEQFF TGCAGCGTGCACCCCGGACTGCACCGGAATGAGCAGTTCTTC
TRBD2 few TRBJ2-3 TRBV5-6 CASSFSLLLAGETSTDTQYF TGTGCCAGCAGCTTTAGTCTGCTACTAGCGGGGGAAACGAGCACAGATACGCAGTATTTT
. few TRBJ1-5 TRBV30 CAWSTTGPAQPQHF TGTGCCTGGAGTACTACGGGACCGGCGCAGCCCCAGCATTTT
. few TRBJ2-2 TRBV6-5 CASSYSGGRGFIGELFF TGTGCCAGCAGTTACTCCGGGGGAAGGGGATTTATCGGGGAGCTGTTTTTT
. many TRBJ2-3 TRBV7-2 CASSQEGGLADTQYF TGTGCCAGCAGCCAAGAAGGGGGTTTAGCGGATACGCAGTATTTT
TRBD2 . TRBJ2-3 TRBV6-1 CASSAAPRAGVVGTQYF TGTGCCAGCAGCGCAGCCCCACGGGCGGGAGTAGTAGGTACGCAGTATTTT
TRBD1 . TRBJ2-7 TRBV4-2 CASSRTGQEGGEQYF TGTGCCAGCAGCCGAACCGGACAGGAAGGTGGCGAGCAGTACTTC
. . TRBJ2-2 TRBV19 CASSVRESGTGELFF TGTGCCAGTAGTGTCAGGGAATCCGGCACCGGGGAGCTGTTTTTT
TRBD1 . TRBJ1-2 TRBV15 CATSGGRTGRTYGYTF TGTGCCACCAGCGGGGGAAGGACAGGGAGGACCTATGGCTACACCTTC
TRBD1 few TRBJ2-2 TRBV7-9 CASKWDSTTGELFF TGTGCCAGCAAATGGGACAGCACAACCGGGGAGCTGTTTTTT
TRBD2 few TRBJ2-5 TRBV4-1 CASSPNPSGQETQYF TGCGCCAGCAGCCCCAACCCTAGCGGTCAAGAGACCCAGTACTTC
TRBD2 many TRBJ2-5 TRBV10-3 CAISDSGGEQETQYF TGTGCCATCAGTGATAGCGGGGGTGAACAAGAGACCCAGTACTTC
TRBD1 medium-sized TRBJ1-1 TRBV7-2 CASSLGPGGWGTEAFF TGTGCCAGCAGCTTAGGGCCAGGGGGCTGGGGCACTGAAGCTTTCTTT
TRBD1 . TRBJ2-5 TRBV29-1 CSVEAGGMETQYF TGCAGCGTTGAGGCAGGGGGCATGGAGACCCAGTACTTC
TRBD2 . TRBJ2-1 TRBV29-1 CSVLTSGAYNEQFF TGCAGCGTTTTGACTAGCGGGGCATACAATGAGCAGTTCTTC
. . TRBJ1-2 TRBV24-1 CATSDRDMIYGYTF TGTGCCACCAGTGATCGGGACATGATCTATGGCTACACCTTC
. . TRBJ2-4 TRBV24-1 CATSDLSGHIQYF TGTGCCACCAGTGACCTCTCCGGTCACATTCAGTACTTC
. few TRBJ2-1 TRBV28 CASSPPVNEQFF TGTGCCAGCAGTCCGCCGGTCAATGAGCAGTTCTTC
TRBD1 few TRBJ1-2 TRBV20-1 CSARAGQGGPNYGYTF TGCAGTGCTAGAGCGGGACAGGGCGGGCCTAACTATGGCTACACCTTC
TRBD1 few TRBJ2-1 TRBV4-3 CASSQRGRGRWNEQFF TGCGCCAGCAGCCAAAGGGGCAGGGGGCGCTGGAATGAGCAGTTCTTC
. . TRBJ2-3 TRBV10-3 CAIMEPGAAPDTQYF TGTGCCATCATGGAGCCGGGGGCAGCCCCAGATACGCAGTATTTT
. . TRBJ2-3 TRBV28 CASSLRRVGTDTQYF TGTGCCAGCAGTTTACGTAGGGTGGGCACAGATACGCAGTATTTT
. few TRBJ2-2 TRBV4-3 CASSQDQVYPGELFF TGCGCCAGCAGCCAAGATCAGGTGTATCCCGGGGAGCTGTTTTTT
. . TRBJ2-5 TRBV3-1 CASSQGPSRRETQYF TGTGCCAGCAGCCAAGGACCCAGCCGGCGGGAGACCCAGTACTTC
TRBD1 few TRBJ1-6 TRBV6-2/TRBV6-3 CASSRKAGGMNSPLHF TGTGCCAGCAGCCGAAAGGCAGGGGGAATGAATTCACCCCTCCACTTT
. few TRBJ2-7 TRBV6-5 CASSYSTDLSSEQYF TGTGCCAGCAGTTACTCGACAGACTTATCCTCCGAGCAGTACTTC
. few TRBJ1-1 TRBV20-1 CSARDPLLGEAFF TGCAGTGCTAGAGACCCCTTGCTAGGAGAAGCTTTCTTT
. many TRBJ1-5 TRBV7-9 CASSLSTGRYSNQPQHF TGTGCCAGCAGCTTAAGCACAGGACGCTATAGCAATCAGCCCCAGCATTTT
. . TRBJ2-2 TRBV25-1 CASSGIGPSTGELFF TGTGCCAGCAGTGGTATAGGGCCGAGCACCGGGGAGCTGTTTTTT
. many TRBJ2-2 TRBV12-3/TRBV12-4 CASSLIGTGELFF TGTGCCAGCAGCCTCATTGGGACCGGGGAGCTGTTTTTT
. . TRBJ2-3 TRBV5-4 CASSLVRGSAADTQYF TGTGCCAGCAGCTTAGTTCGGGGATCTGCTGCAGATACGCAGTATTTT
TRBD1 few TRBJ2-2 TRBV7-8 CASSLGHRGRNTGELFF TGTGCCAGCAGCTTAGGGCACAGGGGGCGGAACACCGGGGAGCTGTTTTTT
. few TRBJ2-3 TRBV7-2 CASSKALGSTDTQYF TGTGCCAGCAGCAAAGCTTTGGGGAGCACAGATACGCAGTATTTT
TRBD1 few TRBJ1-1 TRBV7-6 CASSSRQGGLWAEAFF TGTGCCAGCAGCTCACGACAGGGGGGGCTGTGGGCTGAAGCTTTCTTT
TRBD1 . TRBJ1-4 TRBV28 CATTPTGTGGNEKLFF TGTGCCACTACACCGACGGGGACAGGGGGTAATGAAAAACTGTTTTTT
. many TRBJ1-1 TRBV7-8 CASSSLEQGADTEAFF TGTGCCAGCAGCTCCCTAGAGCAGGGAGCCGACACTGAAGCTTTCTTT
. . TRBJ2-5 TRBV7-9 CASSLDGRETQYF TGTGCCAGCAGCTTAGACGGGCGAGAGACCCAGTACTTC